This entry lists 30 T cell receptor beta chains sequenced from one sample in a study of technical replicates of blood from a few donors. Assay: immunoSEQ multiplex PCR; the TCRdb copy retains only in-frame clones and omits some. Of 85,000 or so clones listed, 94% are singletons. The sample was T cells isolated from PBMCs. Receptors originate from a human donor in good health.

This rearrangement joins TRBV10-3 to TRBJ2-7; weak D call: TRBD2 (6 bases). Per the germline V gene, CDR1 is ENHRY and CDR2 is SYGVKD. The CDR3 runs 15 residues. V gave up 6 bases and J gave up 1 base, with 16 bases separating them. In DNA, the CDR3 is TGTGCCATCAGGCGCTTGGCGGAGGGTTCCTACGAGCAGTACTTC. Translated: CAIRRLAEGSYEQYF.

In its sample, this clone was seen once. The chain is built from TRBV18 and TRBJ2-4; 9 bases line up with TRBD2. The CDR3 totals 18 residues. The trim removed 6 bases at V and 0 bases at J, leaving 12 bases unmatched. Germline V CDR1 and CDR2: KGHSH, LQKENI. CDR3 residues: CASSPRGSGGLAKNIQYF. CDR3 nucleotide sequence: TGTGCCAGCTCTCCCCGGGGTAGCGGGGGACTAGCCAAAAACATTCAGTACTTC.

The V and J genes are TRBV7-3 and TRBJ2-2; TRBD1 aligns across 7 bases. Per the germline V gene, CDR1 is SGHTA and CDR2 is FQGTGA. V shed 1 base and J 2 bases; nucleotides not matched to a gene: 4. The CDR3 extends over 16 amino acids. DNA for the CDR3: TGTGCCAGCAGCTTAAGTCGACAGGGTAACACCGGGGAGCTGTTTTTT. Protein sequence: CASSLSRQGNTGELFF.

In DNA form, the CDR3 reads TGCAGCGTTGACCCGGTGGATGGGGGCTTGATATCTGAAGCTTTCTTT. Translating it yields CSVDPVDGGLISEAFF. The V call is TRBV29-1, the J call TRBJ1-1; tentatively, D is TRBD1 (6 bases). Germline V gives CDR1 SQVTM, CDR2 ANQGSEA. This CDR3 region has 16 residues. V was shortened by 3 bases and J by 6 bases, with 23 bases between the two germline ends.

V gene TRBV9 combines with J gene TRBJ2-1, with 9 positions matching TRBD2. Looked up from germline, CDR1 is SGDLS and CDR2 is YYNGEE. The length of the CDR3 is 14 residues. V trimming: 2 bases; J trimming: 9 bases; junction bases outside the gene matches: 6. CDR3 amino acids: CASSVGLASSEQFF. In nucleotides, the CDR3 is TGTGCCAGCAGCGTCGGACTAGCGAGCAGTGAGCAGTTCTTC.

The V gene is TRBV6-5, the J gene TRBJ2-7, with D tentatively TRBD1 (6 bases). CDR3 length: 12 amino acids. The germline CDR1 and CDR2 sequences are MNHEY and SVGAGI. V was shortened by 8 bases and J by 6 bases, with 14 bases between the two germline ends. CDR3 protein: CASSLDRLEQYF. Here the CDR3 DNA reads TGTGCCAGCTCCCTTGACAGGCTCGAGCAGTACTTC.

The rearrangement links TRBV27 to TRBJ2-7, with D hard to call. CDR1 and CDR2 from the germline V gene are MNHEY and SMNVEV (reference sequence). V lost 1 base and J lost 6, with 10 bases in between. There are 13 residues in the CDR3. The CDR3 DNA is TGTGCCAGCAGTTTATTTGCTTTCGGCGAGCAGTACTTC. Its protein product is CASSLFAFGEQYF.

The rearrangement joins TRBV29-1 to TRBJ2-6, with a possible D match to TRBD1 (5 bases). The germline gives CDR1 SQVTM, CDR2 ANQGSEA. V lost 3 bases, J lost 2 bases, and 14 bases lay in between. This CDR3 is 16 amino acids long. The CDR3 DNA is TGCAGCGTTGATGAGAGTTGGGGCACTGGGGCCAACGTCCTGACTTTC. It is translated as CSVDESWGTGANVLTF.

Note on this clone: Distinct nucleotide sequences in the sample also encode this CDR3. The chain recombines TRBV5-1 with TRBJ1-1; D perhaps matches TRBD1 (6 bases). Germline V gives CDR1 SGHRS, CDR2 YFSETQ. Deletions cut 7 bases from V and 0 bases from J, with 10 bases between. The CDR3 consists of 13 residues. The CDR3 here is CASSDRLNTEAFF. The CDR3 bases are TGCGCCAGCTCGGACAGACTGAACACTGAAGCTTTCTTT.

This clone was detected only once. This chain links TRBV28 with TRBJ2-7, with TRBD2 as a possible D gene (7 bases). Germline CDR1 and CDR2: MDHEN and SYDVKM. With 6 bases removed from V and 2 bases from J, the gap between germline ends came to 26 bases. The CDR3 has 18 residues. CDR3 residues: CASSSDGRGPKTPYEQYF. CDR3 nucleotides: TGTGCCAGCAGCTCCGACGGGCGGGGGCCCAAAACCCCCTACGAGCAGTACTTC.

This sequence joins TRBV5-6 and TRBJ1-4; 7 bases are a match to TRBD1. Trimming took 4 bases from V and 7 from J; bases not matched to a gene: 7. This CDR3 has 14 residues. CDR1 SGHDT and CDR2 YYEEEE come from the germline V gene. CDR3 nucleotide sequence: TGTGCCAGCAGCCCGTACAGGGGTGGTGAAAAACTGTTTTTT. Its protein is CASSPYRGGEKLFF.

The rearrangement joins TRBV10-3 to TRBJ1-2; TRBD1 might be the D (6 bases). The CDR3 has 15 amino acids. The germline V and J ends were trimmed by 1 base and 8 bases, with 17 bases remaining between them. CDR1 and CDR2 (germline): ENHRY, SYGVKD. The CDR3, as DNA: TGTGCCATCAGTGAGTTAGAGACAGGTCGTATAGGCTACACCTTC. It yields the protein CAISELETGRIGYTF.

The V call is TRBV28, the J call TRBJ2-7; possible D gene TRBD2, 7 bases. This CDR3 has 13 residues. CDR1 and CDR2 from the germline V gene are MDHEN and SYDVKM. V shed 10 bases and J shed 5 bases, with 18 bases lying between them. Here the CDR3 reads CAIGGQGRDEQYF. CDR3 DNA: TGTGCCATTGGGGGGCAGGGGAGGGACGAGCAGTACTTC.

The chain has TRBV4-1 and TRBJ1-2; possibly TRBD1 for D (6 bases). The CDR3 spans 16 residues. The V gene lost 0 bases and the J gene lost 8 bases, with 19 bases spanning the gap. Germline values: CDR1 MGHRA, CDR2 YSYEKL. The CDR3 nucleotides are TGCGCCAGCAGCCAAGAACAGGGTCCCGCTCTCGGGGGCTACACCTTC. It is translated as CASSQEQGPALGGYTF.

The chain recombines TRBV4-1 with TRBJ2-1; 8 bases are a match to TRBD1. The CDR3 extends over 17 amino acids. Germline lookup yields CDR1 MGHRA and CDR2 YSYEKL. V lost 4 bases to trimming and J lost 8 bases; unmatched junction nucleotides: 16. The CDR3 coding sequence is TGCGCCAGCAGCCGCCTGGCGGTGGGACAGGTTTACCATGAGCAGTTCTTC. Protein product: CASSRLAVGQVYHEQFF.

The chain uses TRBV19 and TRBJ2-7; 11 positions match TRBD1. This CDR3 is 14 amino acids long. Germline values: CDR1 LNHDA, CDR2 SQIVND (reference sequence). Germline trimming cut 4 bases from V and 7 bases from J; bases unmatched to any gene: 6. CDR3 coding DNA: TGTGCCAGTAGTACTGGACAGGGGGCGAGGGAGCAGTACTTC. Amino acids: CASSTGQGAREQYF.

The gene calls are TRBV29-1 and TRBJ2-1; TRBD2 agrees at 9 bases. V gave up 7 bases and J gave up 1 base; unmatched junction bases: 8. CDR1 is SQVTM, CDR2 ANQGSEA, per germline. The CDR3 covers 15 residues. CDR3 DNA sequence: TGCAGCGCCCGCGTAGCGGGAGTGTCCTACAATGAGCAGTTCTTC. Its translation: CSARVAGVSYNEQFF.

This chain links TRBV18 with TRBJ2-7; 10 bases align to TRBD2. This CDR3 has 14 amino acids. V was clipped by 7 bases and J by 2 bases; unmatched bases: 5. In germline, CDR1 is KGHSH, CDR2 LQKENI. Written as DNA, the CDR3 is TGTGCCAGCTTGGGACTAGCGCGGACCTACGAGCAGTACTTC. Translating it yields CASLGLARTYEQYF.

This sequence joins TRBV19 and TRBJ1-2; D ambiguous. V dropped 5 bases and J dropped 4 bases, with 26 bases sitting between them. The CDR3 length is 18 residues. Germline assignment: CDR1 LNHDA and CDR2 SQIVND (reference sequence). The CDR3 nucleotides read TGTGCCAGTAGTCTAAAATTGGCGGGTAGGGCTCTAGGCTATGGCTACACCTTC. Its translation is CASSLKLAGRALGYGYTF.

The gene calls are TRBV10-1 and TRBJ2-3; 8 positions match TRBD2. Germline V lookup: CDR1 WNHNN, CDR2 SYGVQD (reference sequence). The CDR3 totals 15 residues. The trim removed 3 bases at V and 4 bases at J, leaving 6 bases unmatched. Written as DNA, the CDR3 is TGCGCCAGCAGTGATTCAAGCGGGGGAGCAGATACGCAGTATTTT. Translating it yields CASSDSSGGADTQYF.

CDR3 amino acids: CASSLFGRLGTSGTYEQYF. The CDR3 DNA is TGCGCCAGCAGCTTGTTCGGCCGCCTGGGGACTAGCGGTACCTACGAGCAGTACTTC. The rearrangement uses TRBV5-1 and TRBJ2-7, with 11 positions matching TRBD2. The germline V gene has CDR1 SGHRS and CDR2 YFSETQ. V was clipped by 1 base and J by 2 bases; unmatched bases: 14. This CDR3 is 19 amino acids long. Combining the CDR3 with reference TRBV5-1 and TRBJ2-7 gives the whole variable domain KAGVTQTPRYLIKTRGQQVTLSCSPISGHRSVSWYQQTPGQGLQFLFEYFSETQRNKGNFPGRFSGRQFSNSRSEMNVSTLELGDSALYLCASSLFGRLGTSGTYEQYFGPGTRLTVT.

The rearrangement joins TRBV6-1 to TRBJ2-7, with D maybe TRBD1 (6 bases). Trimming shortened V by 8 bases and J by 2 bases, and 13 bases separated the two germline ends. The germline V gene has CDR1 MNHNS and CDR2 SASEGT. CDR3 length: 13 residues. The CDR3 protein is CASRTTGPYEQYF. The CDR3 coding sequence is TGTGCCAGCCGTACAACAGGGCCCTACGAGCAGTACTTC.

This sequence joins TRBV19 and TRBJ1-3; the D is unclear. Germline V gives CDR1 LNHDA, CDR2 SQIVND (reference sequence). The length of the CDR3 is 13 residues. Trimming shortened V by 3 bases and J by 4 bases, and 7 bases separated the two germline ends. The CDR3 DNA sequence: TGTGCCAGTAGTATCACAACAGGAAACACCATATATTTT. Encoded protein: CASSITTGNTIYF.

The V and J genes are TRBV7-9 and TRBJ2-1; D may be TRBD2 (5 bases). The germline gives CDR1 SEHNR, CDR2 FQNEAQ (reference sequence). This CDR3 spans 13 amino acids. Trimming stripped 5 bases from V and 8 bases from J, with 13 bases between. In nucleotides, the CDR3 is TGTGCCAGCAGCCAGGCGGGCAGCGATGAGCAGTTCTTC. The encoded protein is CASSQAGSDEQFF.

The rearrangement joins TRBV7-2 to TRBJ2-3; D possibly corresponds to TRBD2 (7 bases). V was cut by 4 bases and J by 7 bases, with 24 bases left in between. The CDR3 is made up of 17 amino acids. CDR1 SGHTA and CDR2 FQGNSA come from the germline V gene. CDR3 amino acids: CASSSGGSGIGGNTQYF. The CDR3, as DNA: TGTGCCAGCAGCTCGGGGGGCAGCGGGATCGGGGGGAATACGCAGTATTTT.

V gene TRBV4-1 combines with J gene TRBJ1-1; a possible D gene is TRBD1 (5 bases). The CDR3 consists of 13 residues. V shed 4 bases and J shed 3 bases, with 9 bases lying between them. CDR1 and CDR2 (germline): MGHRA, YSYEKL. The CDR3 reads CASSPRTYTEAFF. For the CDR3, the DNA is TGCGCCAGCAGCCCACGGACATACACTGAAGCTTTCTTT.

V usage is TRBV6-5 and J usage is TRBJ2-3; D unresolved. Germline CDR1 is MNHEY and CDR2 is SVGAGI. V was cut by 0 bases and J by 7 bases, with 8 bases left in between. The CDR3 contains 13 residues. The CDR3 DNA follows: TGTGCCAGCAGTTACTCCTCCAGTCATACGCAGTATTTT. This encodes CASSYSSSHTQYF.

V gene TRBV29-1 combines with J gene TRBJ1-4, with TRBD1 as a possible D gene (5 bases). The V end was cut by 8 bases, the J end by 8 bases, with 12 bases between. From germline, CDR1 is SQVTM and CDR2 ANQGSEA. The CDR3 extends over 11 amino acids. The CDR3 region is CSFSSGEKLFF. For the CDR3, the DNA is TGCAGCTTCTCCTCAGGGGAAAAACTGTTTTTT.

The chain joins TRBV7-2 to TRBJ1-5; 12 bases map to TRBD1. Germline V gives CDR1 SGHTA, CDR2 FQGNSA. Trimming removed 6 bases from V and 9 bases from J; junction bases left unmatched: 9. The CDR3 runs to 15 residues. The CDR3, as DNA: TGTGCCAGCAGTATCGGGACAGGGGGCGTGGGGCCCCAGCATTTT. It specifies CASSIGTGGVGPQHF.

The chain's CDR3 is CASSLGPGASYEQYF. CDR3 nucleotides: TGCGCCAGCAGCTTGGGGCCGGGAGCGTCATACGAGCAGTACTTC. V usage is TRBV5-1 and J usage is TRBJ2-7; D may be TRBD2 (6 bases). The CDR3 runs to 15 residues. Per the germline V gene, CDR1 is SGHRS and CDR2 is YFSETQ. V was cut by 0 bases and J by 4 bases, with 14 bases left in between. Using reference TRBV5-1 and TRBJ2-7 for the parts outside the CDR3, the full variable domain is KAGVTQTPRYLIKTRGQQVTLSCSPISGHRSVSWYQQTPGQGLQFLFEYFSETQRNKGNFPGRFSGRQFSNSRSEMNVSTLELGDSALYLCASSLGPGASYEQYFGPGTRLTVT.